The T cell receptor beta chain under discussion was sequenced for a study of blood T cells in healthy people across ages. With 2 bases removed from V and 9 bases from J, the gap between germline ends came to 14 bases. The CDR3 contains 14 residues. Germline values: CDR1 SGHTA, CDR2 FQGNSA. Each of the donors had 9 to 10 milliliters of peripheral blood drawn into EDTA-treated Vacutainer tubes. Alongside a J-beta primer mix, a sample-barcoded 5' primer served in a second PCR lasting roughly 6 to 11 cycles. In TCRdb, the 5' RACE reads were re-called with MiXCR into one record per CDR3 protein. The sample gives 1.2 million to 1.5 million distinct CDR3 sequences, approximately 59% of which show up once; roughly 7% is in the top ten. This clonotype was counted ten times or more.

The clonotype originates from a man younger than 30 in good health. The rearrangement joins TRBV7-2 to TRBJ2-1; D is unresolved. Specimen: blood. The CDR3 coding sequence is TGTGCCAGCAGCTTAAGCAATAGTGGCGGTGAGCAGTTCTTC. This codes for CASSLSNSGGEQFF.